The clone carrying this TCR beta chain has a count of ten or more. Antigen: not known. These data are taken from a study of T cells in Graves' hyperthyroidism and ophthalmopathy. Whole-study findings and limits: Most expanded thyroid clonotypes above 0.001 recurred in blood.

V shed 4 bases and J 4 bases; nucleotides not matched to a gene: 2. Germline V gene data show CDR1 as LGHDT and CDR2 as YNNKEL (reference sequence). The CDR3 loop spans 14 amino acids. Amplified TCR beta CDR3 regions derived from RNA transcripts. The HTBI primer set was used in a first-round RT-PCR of the TCR CDR3. One entry per CDR3 protein results from TCRdb running MiXCR on the multiplex PCR reads. The sample has under 300,000 distinct CDR3 sequences; 13% are singletons. Material: blood. V gene TRBV3-1 combines with J gene TRBJ1-1; 11 bases map to TRBD1. This sequence was found in a woman in her thirties with Graves' hyperthyroidism that later progressed to Graves' ophthalmopathy. DNA of the CDR3: TGTGCCAGCAGCCTCGGGACAGGGGGCACTGAAGCTTTCTTT. It codes for CASSLGTGGTEAFF.